This note documents a single T cell receptor (beta chain) sequence. No antigen is known for it. No base quality values were provided; no much bigger clone lies one nucleotide off. Libraries were made using PCR. The sequencing machine was an Illumina HiSeq 2500. Molecular barcoding was employed in the preparation of TCR libraries, with unique molecular identifiers being used to normalize TCRbeta repertoire quantification. Starting from the raw public reads, TCRdb applied fastp trimming at Q25, assembled clones with MiXCR and retained in-frame beta chains. Entries are consolidated by CDR3 protein sequence, retaining the most common genes and DNA. The sample table records 250,000 to 300,000 distinct CDR3 sequences; roughly 9.5% of these occur just once. Together, the top ten hold over 9% of the sample. The record originates from a study of T-cell reconstitution after alpha-beta-depleted transplantation in children (dated by TCRdb to about 2016). Study-level background: The study quantitatively tracked T-cell immune reconstitution after TCRalphabeta/CD19-depleted allogeneic hematopoietic cell transplantation in children using TCR repertoire profiling.

CDR1 and CDR2 were assigned from the germline V gene as KGHDR and SFDVKD. Trimming removed 3 bases from V and 5 bases from J, leaving 9 bases between the germline ends. CDR3 length: 14 amino acids, cysteine to phenylalanine. Here the CDR3 DNA is all that survives: 42 bases in frame from base 1. This material consisted of PBMCs from the stem cell graft donor, taken from the stem cell graft. The receptor's source is a human donor who donated a stem cell graft to a child with SCID. Here the chain combines TRBV24-1 and TRBJ2-2; the D gene is perhaps TRBD2, on 6 matching bases. The CDR3 amino acid sequence is: CATSDRRGTGELFF. The sequenced DNA is TGTGCCACCAGTGATAGGAGGGGAACCGGGGAGCTGTTTTTT.